This T cell receptor (beta chain) stems from a study of blood T cell repertoires in COVID-19. Only in-frame clones appear in the TCRdb table, and some are missing; sequencing was by immunoSEQ multiplex PCR. The table includes 250,000 to 300,000 clones, 65% to 90% detected once. CDR1 and CDR2 (germline): SGHDT, YYEEEE. V dropped 2 bases and J dropped 3 bases, with 9 bases sitting between them. CDR3 length: 13 residues. The clonotype originates from a man between 50 and 59 years old with active or convalescent COVID-19. The specimen sequenced was peripheral blood. The chain is built from TRBV5-6 and TRBJ2-7; D possibly corresponds to TRBD2 (5 bases). In DNA form, the CDR3 reads TGTGCCAGCAGCTTAAGCGGACGCTACGAGCAGTACTTC. Translating it yields CASSLSGRYEQYF.